The clone carrying this T cell receptor beta chain was counted ten times or more. The record originates from a study of T cell repertoires in cytomegalovirus infection. TCRdb ran MiXCR on the reads and lists one entry per CDR3 protein. The repertoire includes around 310,000 distinct CDR3 sequences, around a sixth of them detected once, and approximately 12% sits in the top ten. The CDR3 runs to 14 residues. Trimming removed 3 bases at V and 2 bases at J, with 10 bases between. Germline CDR1 reads SGHRS; CDR2 reads YFSETQ. Sample: PBMCs. The chain recombines TRBV5-1 with TRBJ2-3; a weak D match, TRBD2 (6 bases). The clonotype originates from a human donor in good health (CMV status not recorded). Some clones in this sample may be carry-over from other donors' samples. CDR3 sequence (DNA): TGCGCCAGCAGCTCGGGGACTCCCACAGATACGCAGTATTTT. This codes for CASSSGTPTDTQYF.